This entry lists 28 T cell receptor beta chains sequenced from one sample in a study of identical twins. Using its own MiXCR run on the 5' RACE reads, TCRdb lists one record per CDR3 protein. The sample records 690,000 or so distinct CDR3 sequences, 8.6% being singletons. These same data were also listed under a study on yellow fever vaccine responses in identical twins.

Material for sequencing was PBMCs. These receptor sequences come from a woman younger than 35 in good health.

This clonotype showed up just a few times. The genes are TRBV4-2 and TRBJ2-7; 10 bases match TRBD2. J gave up 5 bases and V 0 bases, and 13 bases lay outside the gene matches. The CDR3 length is 18 residues. The V gene's germline CDR1 is LGHNA and CDR2 YNFKEQ. For the CDR3, the DNA is TGTGCCAGCAGCCAAGATATTCCCCCGTCTAGCGGGGGCCACGAGCAGTACTTC. It encodes CASSQDIPPSSGGHEQYF.

The gene calls are TRBV7-2 and TRBJ2-2; tentatively, D is TRBD1 (5 bases). The CDR3 is made up of 15 amino acids. V shed 1 base and J shed 5 bases, with 11 bases lying between them. Germline V gene data show CDR1 as SGHTA and CDR2 as FQGNSA. The CDR3 protein is CASSLGAGRTGELFF. CDR3 DNA sequence: TGTGCCAGCAGCTTAGGTGCAGGGCGGACCGGGGAGCTGTTTTTT.

The CDR3 sequence is CASSSSWYEQYF. The CDR3 DNA is TGTGCCAGCAGCTCGAGCTGGTACGAGCAGTACTTC. This chain joins TRBV7-9 and TRBJ2-7; D gene unclear. This CDR3 comprises 12 residues. Between the trimmed V and J ends, which lost 4 bases and 4 bases, there was a span of 8 bases. Germline CDR1 SEHNR, CDR2 FQNEAQ (reference sequence).

CDR3 amino acids: CSARVPGLETQYF. In DNA form, the CDR3 reads TGCAGTGCTAGAGTACCCGGCCTTGAGACCCAGTACTTC. The chain recombines TRBV20-1 with TRBJ2-5; D not certain. The V and J ends lost 1 base and 5 bases respectively, with 11 bases between them. Germline V CDR1 and CDR2: DFQATT, SNEGSKA (reference sequence). The CDR3 is 13 residues long.

This clonotype appeared a few times. This chain joins TRBV7-2 and TRBJ2-5; no definite D call. CDR3 length: 13 amino acids. V was pared by 6 bases and J by 0 bases, with 8 bases between. Germline CDR1 SGHTA, CDR2 FQGNSA. The DNA of the CDR3 is TGTGCCAGCAGACTACTCTACCAAGAGACCCAGTACTTC. Encoded protein: CASRLLYQETQYF.

The chain employs TRBV5-1 and TRBJ2-1; TRBD1 matches 10 bases. The CDR3 contains 15 residues. Per germline, CDR1 SGHRS and CDR2 YFSETQ. J lost 7 bases, V lost 4 bases, and 8 bases had no gene match. The CDR3 is CASSPGQGVGNEQFF. CDR3 sequence (DNA): TGCGCCAGCAGCCCCGGACAGGGGGTCGGGAATGAGCAGTTCTTC.

The chain uses TRBV7-8 and TRBJ2-5; TRBD2 matches 10 bases. The CDR3 extends over 15 amino acids. Germline loops: CDR1 SGHVS, CDR2 FQNEAQ. V trimming: 3 bases; J trimming: 4 bases; junction bases outside the gene matches: 5. The chain's CDR3 is CASSFQSGRGETQYF. In DNA, the CDR3 is TGTGCCAGCAGCTTCCAAAGCGGGAGGGGAGAGACCCAGTACTTC.

This chain links TRBV27 with TRBJ1-2; D may be TRBD1 (5 bases). V shed 5 bases and J shed 2 bases, with 15 bases lying between them. CDR3 length equals 15 residues. CDR1 and CDR2 (germline): MNHEY, SMNVEV (reference sequence). The CDR3 DNA sequence: TGTGCCAGCAGTAAGATGGGGGGAATCAACTATGGCTACACCTTC. Amino acid sequence: CASSKMGGINYGYTF.

This clonotype was counted only a few times. The chain links TRBV6-2 or TRBV6-3 to TRBJ2-7, with D tentatively TRBD1 or TRBD2 (5 bases each). V lost 6 bases, J lost 5 bases, and 14 bases lay in between. Germline V gene data show CDR1 as MNHEY and CDR2 as SVGEGT. The CDR3 contains 13 residues. The CDR3 nucleotides are TGTGCCAGCAGGGGGGTTGGGGTTGACGAGCAGTACTTC. Protein: CASRGVGVDEQYF.

CDR3 sequence (DNA): TGTGGCACCAGGGTTCCGGGGCCCGGGACCCAGTACTTC. Its protein is CGTRVPGPGTQYF. The chain joins TRBV28 to TRBJ2-5, with D possibly being TRBD1 or TRBD2 (5 bases each). Germline values: CDR1 MDHEN, CDR2 SYDVKM. The CDR3 extends over 13 amino acids. Drawing the rest from reference TRBV28 and TRBJ2-5, the complete variable domain is DVKVTQSSRYLVKRTGEKVFLECVQDMDHENMFWYRQDPGLGLRLIYFSYDVKMKEKGDIPEGYSVSREKKERFSLILESASTNQTSMYLCGTRVPGPGTQYFGPGTRLLVL.

This chain uses TRBV2 with TRBJ2-1; no reliable D call. CDR3 length: 14 amino acids. Trimming cost V 7 bases and J 6 bases, with 16 bases left between them. Germline assignment: CDR1 SNHLY and CDR2 FYNNEI. CDR3 in amino acids: CASILLSQSNEQFF. DNA for the CDR3: TGTGCCAGCATCTTACTTAGTCAAAGCAATGAGCAGTTCTTC.

A few counts support this clonotype. This chain connects TRBV20-1 to TRBJ2-5; D is perhaps TRBD1 (5 bases). The V end lost 5 bases, the J end lost 4 bases, and 20 bases lay between the germline ends. The CDR3 loop spans 15 amino acids. Germline-derived CDR1 and CDR2 are DFQATT and SNEGSKA (reference sequence). CDR3 bases: TGCAGTGCTGAAATTCAGGGAAAGGGTCGAGAGACCCAGTACTTC. As protein: CSAEIQGKGRETQYF.

This clonotype was recorded many times. The V gene is TRBV3-1, the J gene TRBJ2-3; D unclear. The V gene lost 4 bases and the J gene lost 10 bases, with 12 bases spanning the gap. CDR3 length: 12 residues. The germline gives CDR1 LGHDT, CDR2 YNNKEL (reference sequence). The CDR3 DNA is TGTGCCAGCAGCCTCTCCGGTGGGCCGCAGTATTTT. Protein product: CASSLSGGPQYF.

This chain connects TRBV5-1 to TRBJ2-7, with TRBD1 identical over 9 bases. From germline, CDR1 is SGHRS and CDR2 YFSETQ. This CDR3 contains 14 residues. The trim removed 3 bases at V and 6 bases at J, leaving 7 bases unmatched. CDR3 bases: TGCGCCAGCAGCTGGGGGGACAGGGAGGGCGAGCAGTACTTC. Its protein product is CASSWGDREGEQYF.

In DNA form, the CDR3 reads TGTGCCAGCAGCGCAGGGGGCGGTTTGAACTCTGGAAACACCATATATTTT. It encodes CASSAGGGLNSGNTIYF. The genes are TRBV9 and TRBJ1-3; TRBD1 aligns across 8 bases. V lost 3 bases to trimming and J lost 0 bases; unmatched junction nucleotides: 8. The CDR3 contains 17 residues. The germline CDR1 and CDR2 sequences are SGDLS and YYNGEE.

The table lists this clonotype with a few counts. The V call is TRBV29-1, the J call TRBJ2-7, with TRBD2 identical over 9 bases. With V trimmed by 7 bases and J by 6 bases, 10 bases remained unmatched. The CDR3 sequence is 13 residues long. Germline CDR1 reads SQVTM; CDR2 reads ANQGSEA. CDR3 protein: CSATGLASPEQYF. The CDR3 nucleotides read TGCAGCGCAACGGGACTAGCCTCGCCCGAGCAGTACTTC.

This clonotype was detected many times. The junction differs from germline at one of its ends, possibly a read error. The gene calls are TRBV12-3 or TRBV12-4 and TRBJ2-4; 9 nucleotides line up with TRBD1. This CDR3 spans 13 amino acids. The CDR3 region has the DNA TGTGCCAGCAGTACCGGGACAGGGTTTTTCTCGCACTTC. Encoded protein: CASSTGTGFFSHF.

The V gene is TRBV20-1, the J gene TRBJ2-7, with D unclear. The CDR3 totals 14 residues. Germline V gene data show CDR1 as DFQATT and CDR2 as SNEGSKA (reference sequence). V shed 0 bases and J shed 2 bases, with 11 bases lying between them. CDR3 amino acids: CSARDPTFAYEQYF. Written as DNA, the CDR3 is TGCAGTGCTAGAGACCCTACGTTCGCCTACGAGCAGTACTTC.

The table lists this clonotype with many counts. The chain joins TRBV7-8 to TRBJ2-6; 7 bases align to TRBD1. J was trimmed by 2 bases and V by 6 bases; bases with no gene match: 4. The CDR3 length is 15 residues. Germline lookup yields CDR1 SGHVS and CDR2 FQNEAQ. The CDR3 protein is CASSPGGAGANVLTF. CDR3 nucleotide sequence: TGTGCCAGCAGTCCAGGGGGAGCTGGGGCCAACGTCCTGACTTTC.

The chain carries TRBV29-1 and TRBJ2-7, with TRBD2 matching over 8 bases. Germline CDR1 SQVTM, CDR2 ANQGSEA. V was clipped by 6 bases and J by 0 bases; unmatched bases: 7. The CDR3 spans 14 residues. CDR3 in DNA: TGCAGCGTACTGACTAGCGCGGTCTCCTACGAGCAGTACTTC. Its translation: CSVLTSAVSYEQYF.

This clonotype was counted ten times or more. V usage is TRBV20-1 and J usage is TRBJ1-3; D is ambiguous. V lost 3 bases, J lost 2 bases, and 14 bases lay in between. This CDR3 spans 15 amino acids. The germline CDR1 and CDR2 sequences are DFQATT and SNEGSKA (reference sequence). The CDR3 DNA sequence: TGCAGTGCTAGCAGCGAGACCTTACCTGGAAACACCATATATTTT. Its translation: CSASSETLPGNTIYF.

This rearrangement joins TRBV10-3 to TRBJ2-7, with 9 bases lining up with TRBD1. V lost 4 bases to trimming and J lost 2 bases; unmatched junction nucleotides: 6. Per germline, CDR1 ENHRY and CDR2 SYGVKD. This CDR3 has 15 amino acids. The CDR3 is CAISGGTGSPYEQYF. CDR3 nucleotide sequence: TGTGCCATCAGTGGAGGGACAGGGTCCCCCTACGAGCAGTACTTC.

The rearrangement uses TRBV28 and TRBJ2-5; 12 nucleotides align to TRBD1. J gave up 2 bases and V 3 bases, and 22 bases lay outside the gene matches. Per the germline V gene, CDR1 is MDHEN and CDR2 is SYDVKM. CDR3 length equals 22 residues. DNA of the CDR3: TGTGCCAGCAGTTTGGCTGGGACAGGGGGCGCGTGGATAGCGAGAACACAAGAGACCCAGTACTTC. This translates into CASSLAGTGGAWIARTQETQYF.

The chain employs TRBV6-2 or TRBV6-3 and TRBJ2-7, with 10 bases lining up with TRBD2. In germline, CDR1 is MNHEY, CDR2 SVGEGT. After removal of 6 bases from V and 4 bases from J, the junction contained 6 bases not matched to a gene. The length of the CDR3 is 14 residues. The chain's CDR3 is CASSQAGGRYEQYF. In nucleotides, the CDR3 is TGTGCCAGCAGCCAAGCGGGAGGGAGGTACGAGCAGTACTTC.

This clonotype has just a few counts. The rearrangement joins TRBV20-1 to TRBJ2-2, with D possibly TRBD2 on 5 matching bases. There are 12 residues in the CDR3. In germline, CDR1 is DFQATT, CDR2 SNEGSKA (reference sequence). The ends were cut back, 3 bases at V and 3 bases at J, with 5 bases in the middle. The CDR3 bases are TGCAGTGCTAGGGGAGACACCGGGGAGCTGTTTTTT. Amino acid sequence: CSARGDTGELFF.

The chain combines TRBV21-1 with TRBJ2-7; the table's D gene call, TRBD2, was not cross checked with the DNA. TRBV21-1 is an annotated pseudogene. The CDR3 totals 17 residues. CDR3 coding DNA: TGTGCCAGCAGCATTAAAAGAGGGAGTAAAATATCCTACGAGCAGTACTTC. This encodes CASSIKRGSKISYEQYF.

The chain is built from TRBV4-2 and TRBJ2-1; D is ambiguous. Trimming cost V 2 bases and J 4 bases, with 12 bases left between them. The germline V gene has CDR1 LGHNA and CDR2 YNFKEQ. The CDR3 has 15 residues. In DNA form, the CDR3 reads TGTGCCAGCAGCCAATCGTCGGACGAATACAATGAGCAGTTCTTC. Its protein is CASSQSSDEYNEQFF.

The sample holds a few counts of this clonotype. The V and J genes are TRBV6-2 or TRBV6-3 and TRBJ2-7; TRBD2 matches 7 bases. The CDR3 runs 15 residues. CDR1 MNHEY and CDR2 SVGEGT come from the germline V gene. V was pared by 6 bases and J by 1 base, with 9 bases of the junction left unmatched. The CDR3, as DNA: TGTGCCAGCAGCGATGCGGGAGTCGGGTCCTACGAGCAGTACTTC. This encodes CASSDAGVGSYEQYF.